The clone carrying this T cell receptor (beta chain) showed up many times. MiXCR, applied by TCRdb to the PCR reads, yields one record per CDR3 protein. The table includes around 22,000 distinct CDR3 sequences, 30% to 40% detected once. This sample is drawn from a study of tumor-infiltrating lymphocytes in oesophageal squamous cell carcinoma. Germline lookup yields CDR1 MNHEY and CDR2 SMNVEV (reference sequence). The CDR3 loop spans 18 amino acids. The chain recombines TRBV27 with TRBJ2-1; 9 nucleotides align to TRBD1. The DNA matches TRBJ2-7 better at its end, which makes the J call doubtful. Sequences were obtained from esophageal tumor tissue. The TCR originated in a male donor with esophageal squamous cell carcinoma. The CDR3 bases are TGTGCCAGCAGTTTATCGTCCTTCGACAGGGGGTATCGGAATGAGCAGTACTTC. This codes for CASSLSSFDRGYRNEQYF.